This T cell receptor (beta chain) was recovered during a study of blood T cell repertoires in COVID-19. A Seattle source enrolled patients during active infection and followed them longitudinally. The method was immunoSEQ multiplex PCR; TCRdb's version includes in-frame clones alone and lacks a portion of them. In the table there are over 250,000 clones, approximately 90% of which are singletons. Germline V gives CDR1 GTSNPN, CDR2 SVGIG (reference sequence). The CDR3 totals 17 residues. The V and J ends lost 4 bases and 0 bases, in that order; junction bases with no gene match: 10. Sequencing was performed on peripheral blood. This chain connects TRBV30 to TRBJ1-1, with 11 bases lining up with TRBD1. This TCR was recovered from a woman aged 25-40 years with COVID-19, enrolled during active disease. The CDR3 nucleotides read TGTGCCTGGACCGGACGGACAGGGGGCCCGATGAACACTGAAGCTTTCTTT. This codes for CAWTGRTGGPMNTEAFF.